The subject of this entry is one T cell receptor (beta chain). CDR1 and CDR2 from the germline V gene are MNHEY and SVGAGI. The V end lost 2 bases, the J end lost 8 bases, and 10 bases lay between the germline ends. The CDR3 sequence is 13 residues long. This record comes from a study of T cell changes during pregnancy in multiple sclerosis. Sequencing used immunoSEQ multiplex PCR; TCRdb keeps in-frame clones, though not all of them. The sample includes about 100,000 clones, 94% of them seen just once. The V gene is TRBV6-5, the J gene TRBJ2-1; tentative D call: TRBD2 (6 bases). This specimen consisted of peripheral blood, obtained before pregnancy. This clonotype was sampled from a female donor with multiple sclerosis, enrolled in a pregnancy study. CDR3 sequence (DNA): TGTGCCAGCAGTTACGGAGGGATGGATGAGCAGTTCTTC. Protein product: CASSYGGMDEQFF.